Described below is a single T cell receptor beta chain sequence and its context. The data belong to a study of T-cell reconstitution after alpha-beta-depleted transplantation in children. This sample's TCRbeta library carried unique molecular identifier barcodes. One entry per CDR3 protein results from TCRdb running MiXCR on the PCR reads. The table has approximately 400,000 distinct CDR3 sequences, approximately 10% seen once. In germline, CDR1 is MNHEY, CDR2 SVGAGI. Trimming pared 2 bases from V and 2 bases from J, leaving 10 bases between. The length of the CDR3 is 14 residues. Sequenced here: PBMCs from the stem cell graft donor, sampled from the stem cell graft. This sequence originates from a human donor who donated a stem cell graft to a child with acute myeloid leukemia. The V and J genes are TRBV6-5 and TRBJ2-7; D gene ambiguous. The DNA for the CDR3 is TGTGCCAGCAGTTACAGTGGTCAGCCCTACGAGCAGTACTTC. Protein sequence: CASSYSGQPYEQYF.